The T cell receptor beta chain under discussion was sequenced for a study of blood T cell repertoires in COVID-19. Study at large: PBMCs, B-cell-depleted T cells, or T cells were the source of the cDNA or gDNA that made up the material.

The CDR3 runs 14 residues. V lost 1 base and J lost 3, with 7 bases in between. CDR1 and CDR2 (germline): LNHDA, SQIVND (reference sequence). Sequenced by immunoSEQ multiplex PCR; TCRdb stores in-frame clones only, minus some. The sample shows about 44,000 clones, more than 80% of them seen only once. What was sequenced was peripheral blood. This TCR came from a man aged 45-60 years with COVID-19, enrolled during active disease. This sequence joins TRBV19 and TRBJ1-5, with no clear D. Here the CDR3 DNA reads TGTGCCAGTAGTATAGTAGCAGACAATCAGCCCCAGCATTTT. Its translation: CASSIVADNQPQHF.